This T cell receptor (beta chain) derives from a study of blood T cell repertoires in COVID-19. Study-wide background: From the United States, Italy and Spain came samples of acute and convalescent COVID-19.

Libraries were prepared by immunoSEQ multiplex PCR; TCRdb keeps only in-frame clonotypes and omits some of them. The sample holds hundreds of thousands of clones, just over 85% seen once. Trimming pared 5 bases from V and 8 bases from J, leaving 15 bases between. This CDR3 region has 13 residues. Germline V gene data show CDR1 as LNHDA and CDR2 as SQIVND (reference sequence). This chain links TRBV19 with TRBJ1-1; D is unclear. This sequence was found in a woman aged 25 to 45 with active or convalescent COVID-19. Material for sequencing was peripheral blood. The CDR3 sequence: CASSLNSRREAFF. CDR3 sequence (DNA): TGTGCCAGTAGTCTTAATTCCCGCAGGGAAGCTTTCTTT.